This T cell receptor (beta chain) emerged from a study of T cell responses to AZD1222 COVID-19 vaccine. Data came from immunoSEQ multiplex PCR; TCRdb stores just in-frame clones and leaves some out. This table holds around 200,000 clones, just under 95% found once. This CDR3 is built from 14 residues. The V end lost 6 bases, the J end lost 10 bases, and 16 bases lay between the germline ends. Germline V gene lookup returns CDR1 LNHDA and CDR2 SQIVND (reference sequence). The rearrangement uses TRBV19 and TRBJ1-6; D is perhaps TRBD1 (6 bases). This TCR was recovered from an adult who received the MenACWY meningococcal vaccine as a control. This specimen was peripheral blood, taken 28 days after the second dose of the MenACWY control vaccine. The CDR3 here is CASRGPADSSPLHF. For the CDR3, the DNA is TGTGCCAGTAGGGGGCCGGCGGACAGCTCACCCCTCCACTTT.